These 10 T cell receptor beta chains came from one sample sequenced in a study. TCRdb called the RT-PCR reads again in MiXCR, with one record for every CDR3 protein. The repertoire holds more than 550,000 distinct CDR3 sequences, with 14% as singletons. Material: memory CD4+ T cells from blood. Receptors were obtained from a female donor in good health, serving as a healthy control.

The rearrangement joins TRBV20-1 to TRBJ2-3; the match to TRBD2 covers 9 bases. The CDR3 covers 15 residues. With V trimmed by 2 bases and J by 4 bases, 7 bases remained unmatched. Per germline, CDR1 DFQATT and CDR2 SNEGSKA (reference sequence). CDR3 bases: TGCAGTGCTAGACGGACTAGCGTTTCCTCAGATACGCAGTATTTT. Its translation is CSARRTSVSSDTQYF.

This chain joins TRBV5-5 and TRBJ1-3, with D unresolved. Germline V gene sequence: CDR1 SGHKS, CDR2 YYEKEE (reference sequence). With 2 bases removed from V and 2 bases from J, the gap between germline ends came to 8 bases. This CDR3 region has 14 residues. CDR3 bases: TGTGCCAGCAGCTTACTCGTGGCTGGAAACACCATATATTTT. It codes for CASSLLVAGNTIYF.

This chain joins TRBV15 and TRBJ2-3; 7 bases map to TRBD2. The CDR3 has 19 amino acids. Germline CDR1 LNHNV, CDR2 YYDKDF (reference sequence). After removal of 0 bases from V and 4 bases from J, the junction contained 16 bases not matched to a gene. In nucleotides, the CDR3 is TGTGCCACCAGCAGAGAGTACCGGGTCGCGGGAGAATCGGCAGATACGCAGTATTTT. It specifies CATSREYRVAGESADTQYF. Based on the CDR3 plus reference TRBV15 and TRBJ2-3, the full variable domain is DAMVIQNPRYQVTQFGKPVTLSCSQTLNHNVMYWYQQKSSQAPKLLFHYYDKDFNNEADTPDNFQSRRPNTSFCFLDIRSPGLGDTAMYLCATSREYRVAGESADTQYFGPGTRLTVL.

This chain joins TRBV27 and TRBJ1-2; TRBD1 aligns across 8 bases. Germline V gene sequence: CDR1 MNHEY, CDR2 SMNVEV (reference sequence). Trimming took 6 bases from V and 8 from J; bases not matched to a gene: 5. The CDR3 extends over 12 amino acids. DNA for the CDR3: TGTGCCAGCAGGGACAGGGTAAAGGGCTACACCTTC. Translation gives CASRDRVKGYTF.

The table lists this clonotype with many counts. The CDR3 region is CASTRGQNNSPLHF. For the CDR3, the DNA is TGTGCCAGCACCCGGGGACAGAATAATTCACCCCTCCACTTT. This chain uses TRBV12-3 or TRBV12-4 with TRBJ1-6, with 7 bases identical to TRBD1. CDR3 length equals 14 residues. Trimming took 7 bases from V and 5 from J; bases not matched to a gene: 5.

V usage is TRBV2 and J usage is TRBJ2-5, with D perhaps TRBD1 or TRBD2 (5 bases each). The CDR3 totals 14 residues. Germline CDR1 is SNHLY and CDR2 is FYNNEI. V was trimmed by 6 bases and J by 4 bases, leaving 15 bases between them. The CDR3: CASSPSTGGETQYF. The CDR3 nucleotides are TGTGCCAGCAGCCCATCGACTGGGGGAGAGACCCAGTACTTC.

Worth noting for this clonotype: The germline gene is not matched at one end of the junction; a read error may be the cause. J is TRBJ1-2 and V is TRBV10-3, with a possible D match to TRBD1 (5 bases). Per the germline V gene, CDR1 is ENHRY and CDR2 is SYGVKD. This CDR3 spans 14 amino acids. The CDR3 DNA reads TGTGCCATCAGTGACGCGACAGCAATCTATAGCTACACCTTC. Its protein product is CAISDATAIYSYTF.

CDR3 amino acids: CASSQDIFGDLPSYF. In DNA form, the CDR3 reads TGTGCCAGCAGCCAAGATATATTTGGGGACCTCCCCTCGTACTTC. V usage is TRBV3-1 and J usage is TRBJ2-7; either TRBD1 or TRBD2 may fit D (5 bases each). Germline CDR1 LGHDT, CDR2 YNNKEL (reference sequence). This CDR3 region has 15 residues. The ends were cut back, 0 bases at V and 12 bases at J, with 21 bases in the middle.

The chain joins TRBV7-2 to TRBJ1-2; D is uncertain. The CDR3 is made up of 14 amino acids. Germline CDR1 SGHTA, CDR2 FQGNSA. Trimming removed 2 bases from V and 10 bases from J, with 17 bases in between. The CDR3: CASSLSNIQYYYTF. CDR3 DNA sequence: TGTGCCAGCAGCTTAAGCAATATCCAGTACTACTACACCTTC.

This sequence joins TRBV20-1 and TRBJ1-6; D perhaps matches TRBD1 (6 bases). The CDR3 length is 14 residues. The V gene lost 3 bases and the J gene lost 4 bases, with 10 bases spanning the gap. The germline V gene has CDR1 DFQATT and CDR2 SNEGSKA (reference sequence). The CDR3 spells CSARFQGYNSPLHF. In DNA, the CDR3 is TGCAGTGCTAGGTTTCAGGGGTATAATTCACCCCTCCACTTT.